These 22 T cell receptor beta chains came from one sample sequenced in a study of breast tumors, draining lymph nodes, adjacent tissues. TCRdb re-called the multiplex PCR reads through MiXCR, storing one row per CDR3 protein. The repertoire has some 65,000 distinct CDR3 sequences, 40% to 55% of them found once; the top ten carry about 8.4%. Sequencing was done on a sample of breast tumor tissue. These receptors were obtained from a female donor with breast cancer. Some clones in this sample may be carry-over from other donors' samples.

This clonotype was seen at least ten times. CDR3: CASSDVLAGSNEQFF. The CDR3 nucleotides are TGCGCCAGCAGTGATGTACTAGCGGGGTCCAATGAGCAGTTCTTC. V gene TRBV10-2 combines with J gene TRBJ2-1; 10 nucleotides line up with TRBD2. Trimming removed 3 bases from V and 6 bases from J; junction bases left unmatched: 5. The germline V gene encodes CDR1 WSHSY and CDR2 SAAADI. This CDR3 has 15 amino acids.

CDR3: CASSYRGGDNSPLHF. The CDR3 DNA reads TGTGCCAGCAGTTACCGGGGGGGGGATAATTCACCCCTCCACTTT. V usage is TRBV12-3 or TRBV12-4 and J usage is TRBJ1-6; tentative D call: TRBD1 (5 bases). The V end was cut by 4 bases, the J end by 5 bases, with 12 bases between. The CDR3 extends over 15 amino acids.

The J gene is TRBJ2-7, the V gene TRBV5-1; D is undetermined. The CDR3 length is 13 residues. Germline-derived CDR1 and CDR2 are SGHRS and YFSETQ. The ends were cut back, 0 bases at V and 1 base at J, with 5 bases in the middle. The CDR3 loop is CASSLEGSYEQYF. The CDR3 nucleotides are TGCGCCAGCAGCTTGGAAGGATCCTACGAGCAGTACTTC.

This clonotype was recorded many times. The genes are TRBV11-2 and TRBJ2-1, with 7 bases identical to TRBD2. Germline assignment: CDR1 SGHAT and CDR2 FQNNGV. The CDR3 loop spans 16 amino acids. V dropped 2 bases and J dropped 2; count of bases not matched to a gene: 6. The CDR3 bases are TGTGCCAGCAGCTTAACGCTAGCGGCCACCTACAATGAGCAGTTCTTC. This translates into CASSLTLAATYNEQFF.

This clonotype was detected a few times. V is TRBV20-1 and J is TRBJ2-3, with 9 bases lining up with TRBD1. Trimming cost V 0 bases and J 11 bases; bases outside gene matches: 12. CDR1 is DFQATT and CDR2 is SNEGSKA in the germline V gene (reference sequence). The CDR3 covers 15 residues. CDR3 amino acids: CSARDLGTGNNEQYF. CDR3 DNA sequence: TGCAGTGCTAGAGATCTAGGGACAGGGAACAATGAGCAGTATTTT.

This clonotype has ten or more counts. V usage is TRBV4-2 and J usage is TRBJ2-1; TRBD2 aligns across 8 bases. This CDR3 region has 15 residues. The trim removed 4 bases at V and 5 bases at J, leaving 7 bases unmatched. Germline V gives CDR1 LGHNA, CDR2 YNFKEQ. The CDR3 DNA follows: TGTGCCAGCAGCCTGGGGGGAGCGGGGGACAATGAGCAGTTCTTC. As protein: CASSLGGAGDNEQFF.

This clonotype was seen ten or more times. This chain uses TRBV10-3 with TRBJ2-2; D may be TRBD1 (6 bases). There are 18 residues in the CDR3. CDR1 ENHRY and CDR2 SYGVKD come from the germline V gene. The V end lost 4 bases, the J end lost 4 bases, and 22 bases lay between the germline ends. In DNA form, the CDR3 reads TGTGCCATCAGTGGAAGTCTATTACAGGGATCGGGCACCGGGGAGCTGTTTTTT. This sequence encodes CAISGSLLQGSGTGELFF.

Comment on this clonotype: One junction end disagrees with the germline gene, perhaps due to a read error. In DNA form, the CDR3 reads TGCAGTGCTAGAGACCCCGGAACCAGAGAGAACCAGTACTTC. Protein: CSARDPGTRENQYF. The chain combines TRBV20-1 with TRBJ2-5; D remains ambiguous. The CDR3 covers 14 residues. CDR1 is DFQATT, CDR2 SNEGSKA, per germline (reference sequence).

There are many counts of this clonotype. The chain has TRBV12-3 or TRBV12-4 and TRBJ2-1; D may be TRBD2 (5 bases). CDR3 length equals 12 residues. Trimming removed 5 bases at V and 7 bases at J, with 9 bases between. CDR3 sequence reads: CASSAGRNEQFF. The CDR3 DNA follows: TGTGCCAGCAGTGCGGGTAGGAATGAGCAGTTCTTC.

In this sample, this clonotype turned up many times. V and J are TRBV13 and TRBJ2-7; no reliable D call. Trimming took 2 bases from V and 10 from J, leaving 15 bases between them. Germline lookup yields CDR1 PRHDT and CDR2 FYEKMQ (reference sequence). The CDR3 runs 13 residues. The CDR3 reads CASSLLGSTRQYF. DNA of the CDR3: TGTGCCAGCAGCTTACTCGGGTCTACCCGACAGTACTTC.

This sequence joins TRBV12-3 or TRBV12-4 and TRBJ1-6; 7 nucleotides line up with TRBD1. Trimming took 5 bases from V and 7 from J; bases not matched to a gene: 8. The CDR3 runs to 15 residues. The CDR3 here is CASSLEQGRNSPLHF. In DNA form, the CDR3 reads TGTGCCAGCAGTCTTGAACAGGGGCGGAATTCACCCCTCCACTTT.

The sample holds many counts of this clonotype. J is TRBJ2-7 and V is TRBV7-2; TRBD1 agrees at 11 bases. Germline V gene sequence: CDR1 SGHTA, CDR2 FQGNSA. J was trimmed by 5 bases and V by 3 bases; bases with no gene match: 3. The CDR3 contains 14 residues. Written as DNA, the CDR3 is TGTGCCAGCAGCTTCCGGACAGGGGGCAACGAGCAGTACTTC. Protein sequence: CASSFRTGGNEQYF.

Turning to this clonotype: Since a much larger clone is just one base distant, this may be a read error. This likely comes from a read error, as the CDR3 has no conserved phenylalanine or tryptophan at its end. The V and J genes are TRBV5-6 and TRBJ1-3; D is undetermined. The germline V and J ends were trimmed by 6 bases and 1 base, with 8 bases remaining between them. The germline V gene encodes CDR1 SGHDT and CDR2 YYEEEE. This CDR3 has 13 residues. For the CDR3, the DNA is TGTGCCAGCATGTTCGGTTCTGGAAACACCATATATTCT. This gives the protein CASMFGSGNTIYS.

The J gene is TRBJ1-2, the V gene TRBV28; D is ambiguous. The CDR3 is 13 residues long. V was trimmed by 5 bases and J by 4 bases, leaving 11 bases between them. CDR1 and CDR2 from the germline V gene are MDHEN and SYDVKM. In DNA, the CDR3 is TGTGCCAGCAGTCCCCCGGCCTCCTATGGCTACACCTTC. Amino acids: CASSPPASYGYTF.

This clonotype was recorded many times. This sequence joins TRBV20-1 and TRBJ1-2, with D perhaps TRBD1 (6 bases). Germline V gene data show CDR1 as DFQATT and CDR2 as SNEGSKA (reference sequence). The CDR3 length is 18 residues. Trimming removed 5 bases from V and 5 bases from J, with 30 bases in between. CDR3 nucleotide sequence: TGCAGTGCTGGACACAGGGAAGGGATTGGAGGTGGGAGATATGGCTACACCTTC. Translation: CSAGHREGIGGGRYGYTF.

On this clonotype: This may come from a read error, since a much larger clone is one base off. This chain connects TRBV6-2 or TRBV6-3 to TRBJ1-2; 7 bases match TRBD1. V lost 5 bases to trimming and J lost 1 base; unmatched junction nucleotides: 10. CDR1 MNHEY and CDR2 SVGEGT come from the germline V gene. The CDR3 is 16 amino acids. The DNA for the CDR3 is TGTGCCAGCAGTCACCGGGACAGACCTTTTAACTATGGCTACACCTTC. Encoded protein: CASSHRDRPFNYGYTF.

This clonotype was seen at least ten times. The V gene is TRBV2, the J gene TRBJ2-5, with D hard to call. The CDR3 extends over 11 amino acids. Germline V gene sequence: CDR1 SNHLY, CDR2 FYNNEI. V was trimmed by 8 bases and J by 2 bases, leaving 6 bases between them. The CDR3 here is CASARQETQYF. CDR3 DNA sequence: TGTGCCAGCGCGAGACAAGAGACCCAGTACTTC.

This clonotype occurred many times. The chain carries TRBV20-1 and TRBJ2-7; TRBD2 agrees at 10 bases. The V gene's germline CDR1 is DFQATT and CDR2 SNEGSKA (reference sequence). J was trimmed by 0 bases and V by 4 bases; bases with no gene match: 3. The CDR3 totals 14 residues. The CDR3 sequence: CSAITSGASYEQYF. CDR3 nucleotide sequence: TGCAGTGCTATCACTAGCGGGGCCTCCTACGAGCAGTACTTC.

The table lists this clonotype with many counts. V gene TRBV20-1 combines with J gene TRBJ2-3; 8 positions agree with TRBD1. With 6 bases clipped from V and 3 bases from J, the junction kept 8 bases outside the gene matches. Germline values: CDR1 DFQATT, CDR2 SNEGSKA (reference sequence). This CDR3 region has 14 residues. The CDR3 DNA follows: TGCAGTGCCCAGGCGGGACAGGCGACAGATACGCAGTATTTT. Its translation: CSAQAGQATDTQYF.

About this clonotype itself: Being one base from a much bigger clone, this may be a read error. The chain combines TRBV7-8 with TRBJ2-1; TRBD2 might be the D (5 bases). Germline V gives CDR1 SGHVS, CDR2 FQNEAQ. The CDR3 consists of 15 residues. V was pared by 0 bases and J by 8 bases, with 14 bases between. In nucleotides, the CDR3 is TGTGCCAGCAGCTTAGCGGCTAGCACAAGTTATGAGCAGTTCTTC. Translation: CASSLAASTSYEQFF.

This clonotype has a count of ten or more. V gene TRBV6-6 combines with J gene TRBJ1-2, with 7 bases lining up with TRBD1. The CDR3 totals 13 residues. V lost 6 bases and J lost 8; bases outside the gene matches: 9. CDR1 MNHNY and CDR2 SVGAGI come from the germline V gene (reference sequence). Written as DNA, the CDR3 is TGTGCCAGCAGGGAGCAGGGGGGGATCGGCTACACCTTC. Protein sequence: CASREQGGIGYTF.

V is TRBV12-3 or TRBV12-4 and J is TRBJ1-1, with a tentative D call TRBD1 (5 bases). The ends were cut back, 2 bases at V and 3 bases at J, with 10 bases in the middle. The CDR3 consists of 14 residues. The CDR3 sequence: CASSLQGGDTEAFF. Written as DNA, the CDR3 is TGTGCCAGCAGTTTACAGGGAGGGGACACTGAAGCTTTCTTT.